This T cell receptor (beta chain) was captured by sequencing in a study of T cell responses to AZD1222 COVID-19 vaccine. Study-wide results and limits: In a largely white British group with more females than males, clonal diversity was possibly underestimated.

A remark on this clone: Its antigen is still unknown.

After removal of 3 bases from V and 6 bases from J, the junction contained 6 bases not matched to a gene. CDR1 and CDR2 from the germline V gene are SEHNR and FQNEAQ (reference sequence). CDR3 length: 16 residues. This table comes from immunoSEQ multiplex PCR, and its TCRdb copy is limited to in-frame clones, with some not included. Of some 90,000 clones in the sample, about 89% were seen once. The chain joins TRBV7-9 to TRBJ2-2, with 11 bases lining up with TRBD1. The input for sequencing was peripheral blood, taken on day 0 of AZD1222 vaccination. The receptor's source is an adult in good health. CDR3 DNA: TGTGCCAGCAGCTTGACCGGGACAGGGGGAGCCGGGGAGCTGTTTTTT. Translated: CASSLTGTGGAGELFF.